These T cell receptor beta chains were read from a single sample in a study of blood T cell repertoires in COVID-19. The method was immunoSEQ multiplex PCR; TCRdb's version includes in-frame clones alone and lacks a portion of them. Among more than 120,000 clones listed, approximately 81% were seen once. The sequenced material came from peripheral blood. The receptors originated from a human donor with acute or convalescent COVID-19. The donor label of this sample is uncertain. CDR3s include the opening cysteine and the closing phenylalanine or tryptophan. The order of the fields is J gene, V gene, D gene, clone size, CDR3 protein. The D gene is left open where the match is weak. The size field is filled for only some rows; it gives once, few, many or a size class.

J: TRBJ2-7; V: TRBV20-1; D: TRBD1; size: -; CDR3: CSASKGASYEQYF
J: TRBJ1-4; V: TRBV29-1; D: TRBD1; size: -; CDR3: CSVQGAGGEKLFF
J: TRBJ1-1; V: TRBV27; D: TRBD1; size: once; CDR3: CASSSDRATEAFF
J: TRBJ1-6; V: TRBV27; D: -; size: once; CDR3: CASSSGRGSPLHF
J: TRBJ1-1; V: TRBV7-3; D: TRBD1; size: -; CDR3: CASSSDRGGTEAFF
J: TRBJ1-5; V: TRBV6-1; D: -; size: once; CDR3: CASSDMSGAGPSNQPQHF
J: TRBJ1-1; V: TRBV10-3; D: -; size: -; CDR3: CAISVKGFRDEAFF
J: TRBJ2-7; V: TRBV3-1/TRBV3-2; D: TRBD1; size: -; CDR3: CASSQDLRQGAYEQYF
J: TRBJ2-3; V: TRBV19; D: -; size: -; CDR3: CASSIAERTDTQYF
J: TRBJ1-5; V: TRBV10-1; D: TRBD1; size: -; CDR3: CASSETHRGHSNQPQHF
J: TRBJ2-1; V: TRBV28; D: TRBD2; size: once; CDR3: CASSPVPGLADNEQFF
J: TRBJ1-2; V: TRBV18; D: -; size: -; CDR3: CASSPERVRGYTF
J: TRBJ1-2; V: TRBV29-1; D: -; size: -; CDR3: CSVFGQDYGYTF
J: TRBJ1-6; V: TRBV19; D: -; size: -; CDR3: CASSMGGWSSPLHF
J: TRBJ2-2; V: TRBV5-1; D: TRBD1; size: -; CDR3: CASSLARDRNTGELFF
J: TRBJ1-1; V: TRBV7-2; D: TRBD1; size: -; CDR3: CASSYDRVGTEAFF
J: TRBJ2-4; V: TRBV3-1/TRBV3-2; D: -; size: -; CDR3: CASSQYRGTPAKNIQYF
J: TRBJ1-2; V: TRBV30; D: -; size: few; CDR3: CAWSELPDLRALLYGYTF
J: TRBJ2-1; V: TRBV6-2/TRBV6-3; D: -; size: -; CDR3: CASSYSGRRSGRTEQFF
J: TRBJ1-6; V: TRBV12-3/TRBV12-4; D: -; size: -; CDR3: CASSFSVNSPLHF
J: TRBJ1-2; V: TRBV28; D: -; size: few; CDR3: CASSLSGPAANYGYTF
J: TRBJ1-6; V: TRBV6-1; D: -; size: few; CDR3: CASGGRSASSYNSPLHF
J: TRBJ1-1; V: TRBV11-3; D: -; size: few; CDR3: CASSTRGWGRSTEAFF
J: TRBJ1-2; V: TRBV28; D: -; size: -; CDR3: CASSLVAGGYTF
J: TRBJ1-6; V: TRBV9; D: -; size: -; CDR3: CASSPGNSPLHF
J: TRBJ1-6; V: TRBV5-1; D: TRBD1; size: -; CDR3: CASSSRQGEYNSPLHF
J: TRBJ2-5; V: TRBV7-2; D: TRBD1; size: -; CDR3: CASSLGQGARETQYF
J: TRBJ1-1; V: TRBV13; D: -; size: -; CDR3: CASTKGEGSYLSNTEAFF
J: TRBJ1-6; V: TRBV27; D: TRBD1; size: few; CDR3: CASSKGTDNSPLHF
J: TRBJ1-5; V: TRBV19; D: -; size: -; CDR3: CASSPRLSERRQPQHF
J: TRBJ1-3; V: TRBV7-9; D: -; size: few; CDR3: CASSLGAGNTIYF
J: TRBJ1-1; V: TRBV5-6; D: TRBD1; size: -; CDR3: CASSLARTGGHTEAFF
J: TRBJ1-2; V: TRBV12-3/TRBV12-4; D: TRBD1; size: -; CDR3: CASSDRGWYGYTF
J: TRBJ2-5; V: TRBV29-1; D: TRBD1; size: -; CDR3: CSFTGTVGGTQYF
J: TRBJ1-2; V: TRBV2; D: -; size: once; CDR3: CASTFGGDGYTF
J: TRBJ2-6; V: TRBV10-3; D: TRBD1; size: -; CDR3: CAISTGDGANVLTF
J: TRBJ1-3; V: TRBV6-5; D: TRBD1; size: -; CDR3: CASSRQGSGNTIYF
J: TRBJ2-2; V: TRBV29-1; D: -; size: -; CDR3: CSVDRENTGELFF
J: TRBJ1-4; V: TRBV5-1; D: TRBD1; size: -; CDR3: CASSPGQINEKLFF
J: TRBJ1-6; V: TRBV2; D: -; size: few; CDR3: CASRRGEGQGSPLHF
J: TRBJ1-1; V: TRBV25-1; D: -; size: -; CDR3: CASSEIDTEAFF
J: TRBJ1-1; V: TRBV7-8; D: -; size: -; CDR3: CASSPIGHRNTEAFF